These T cell receptor beta chains were read from a single sample in a study of blood T cell repertoires in COVID-19. Profiling relied on immunoSEQ multiplex PCR, and the TCRdb table lists in-frame clones only, not all of them. Of under 300,000 clones listed, more than 70% were seen once; the top ten hold around 2%. Sequencing was performed on PBMCs or T cells enriched from blood (not recorded which). These receptor sequences come from a woman aged 60-75 years in a cohort exposed to, infected with or recovered from COVID-19 (not recorded which). The CDR3 runs from the conserved cysteine through the conserved F or W. The D gene is left open where the match is weak.

D: -; V: TRBV11-2; J: TRBJ2-3; CDR3: CASSPGRDTDTQYF
D: TRBD1; V: TRBV2; J: TRBJ1-1; CDR3: CASSDQTGGSEAFF
D: TRBD2; V: TRBV2; J: TRBJ2-1; CDR3: CASSEGRVGAGAKEQFF
D: -; V: TRBV3-1/TRBV3-2; J: TRBJ2-5; CDR3: CASSQGAGGAGTQYF
D: -; V: TRBV9; J: TRBJ1-3; CDR3: CASSVAGNGNTIYF
D: -; V: TRBV9; J: TRBJ2-7; CDR3: CASSVAVNGFRADEQYF
D: TRBD2; V: TRBV5-1; J: TRBJ2-2; CDR3: CASSSTLAGVNTGELFF
D: -; V: TRBV21-1; J: TRBJ1-5; CDR3: CASSKASTVVHSNQPQHF
D: TRBD1; V: TRBV30; J: TRBJ1-3; CDR3: CAWRTGGPGNTIYF
D: -; V: TRBV28; J: TRBJ1-5; CDR3: CASSSQGIQPQHF
D: TRBD2; V: TRBV3-1/TRBV3-2; J: TRBJ2-5; CDR3: CASSQGIAGGRETQYF
D: -; V: TRBV10-3; J: TRBJ1-1; CDR3: CAISEGGEAFF
D: TRBD1; V: TRBV5-1; J: TRBJ2-5; CDR3: CASSLIGPLDRGEETQYF
D: TRBD1; V: TRBV6-5; J: TRBJ1-5; CDR3: CASRQGGENQPQHF
D: TRBD1; V: TRBV9; J: TRBJ1-6; CDR3: CASSPRTGRFPSPLHF
D: TRBD2; V: TRBV28; J: TRBJ2-7; CDR3: CASCSAGEGPGDYEQYF
D: TRBD2; V: TRBV6-4; J: TRBJ2-3; CDR3: CARGAGAGDTQYF
D: TRBD1; V: TRBV12-3/TRBV12-4; J: TRBJ1-1; CDR3: CASSQGAMAFF
D: TRBD1; V: TRBV3-1/TRBV3-2; J: TRBJ2-7; CDR3: CASSPWDRGYEQYF
D: -; V: TRBV24-1; J: TRBJ2-3; CDR3: CATSSLRDAGTDTQYF
D: -; V: TRBV2; J: TRBJ2-1; CDR3: CASGASHEQFF
D: -; V: TRBV9; J: TRBJ2-1; CDR3: CASKAPGLYSKEFF
D: -; V: TRBV15; J: TRBJ2-3; CDR3: CATSRDLGTDTQYF
D: TRBD1; V: TRBV6-6; J: TRBJ1-3; CDR3: CASSRDRASGNTIYF
D: -; V: TRBV28; J: TRBJ1-2; CDR3: CASSLGGAINYGYTF
D: TRBD1; V: TRBV27; J: TRBJ1-2; CDR3: CASSRTGDVFGYTF
D: -; V: TRBV30; J: TRBJ2-2; CDR3: CAWTGGNTGELFF
D: TRBD2; V: TRBV19; J: TRBJ2-7; CDR3: CASSIAGGVYEQYF
D: TRBD1; V: TRBV2; J: TRBJ2-7; CDR3: CASRPGQGAGEQYF
D: TRBD1; V: TRBV7-3; J: TRBJ1-2; CDR3: CASSGGQGLRYGYTF
D: TRBD2; V: TRBV19; J: TRBJ2-1; CDR3: CASSRRGAGGLDEQFF
D: TRBD1; V: TRBV3-1/TRBV3-2; J: TRBJ2-1; CDR3: CASTQAGGLRNEQFF
D: TRBD1; V: TRBV19; J: TRBJ1-5; CDR3: CASSDREQPQHF
D: -; V: TRBV7-8; J: TRBJ1-1; CDR3: CASSLGPGVTEAFF
D: -; V: TRBV7-2; J: TRBJ1-5; CDR3: CASSLVAGQDQPQHF
D: -; V: TRBV5-4; J: TRBJ2-1; CDR3: CASSLKQGIYNEQFF
D: TRBD1; V: TRBV30; J: TRBJ1-4; CDR3: CAWSVLGTGPEKLFF
D: -; V: TRBV15; J: TRBJ1-5; CDR3: CATSRGLSNQPQHF
D: -; V: TRBV28; J: TRBJ1-5; CDR3: CASSARGSGNQPQHF
D: -; V: TRBV19; J: TRBJ2-1; CDR3: CASSIVRGDEQFF
D: TRBD1; V: TRBV9; J: TRBJ2-2; CDR3: CASSVVPRTGRNTGELFF
D: -; V: TRBV10-1; J: TRBJ2-2; CDR3: CASSSSPVGELFF
D: TRBD1; V: TRBV9; J: TRBJ1-6; CDR3: CASSVSGQGHSPLHF
D: TRBD1; V: TRBV7-9; J: TRBJ1-4; CDR3: CASSSARGREKLFF
D: TRBD1; V: TRBV30; J: TRBJ2-7; CDR3: CAWQGATLYEQYF
D: TRBD1; V: TRBV2; J: TRBJ1-1; CDR3: CASAGQGNANTEAFF
D: -; V: TRBV9; J: TRBJ1-4; CDR3: CASSERDKSEKLFF
D: -; V: TRBV7-9; J: TRBJ1-4; CDR3: CASSLDRATNEKLFF
D: -; V: TRBV18; J: TRBJ2-3; CDR3: CASSRAIQDTQYF
D: TRBD2; V: TRBV19; J: TRBJ2-1; CDR3: CASRSASGRWNEQFF
D: TRBD2; V: TRBV5-1; J: TRBJ2-1; CDR3: CASSYKTSGSSNEQFF
D: -; V: TRBV14; J: TRBJ2-1; CDR3: CASSQDTGYNEQFF
D: -; V: TRBV19; J: TRBJ2-1; CDR3: CASSLRPGGTSNEQFF